One sample yielded the 32 T cell receptor beta chains listed below, sequenced in a study of T cell responses to AZD1222 COVID-19 vaccine. Generated by immunoSEQ multiplex PCR, the TCRdb table keeps only in-frame clones and is missing some. The repertoire holds around 94,000 clones, with approximately 88% as singletons. This sample comprised peripheral blood, obtained on day 0 of AZD1222 vaccination. These TCRs come from an adult in good health.

The rearrangement links TRBV30 to TRBJ2-3; D uncertain. CDR1 GTSNPN and CDR2 SVGIG come from the germline V gene (reference sequence). The CDR3 loop spans 14 amino acids. The V gene lost 0 bases and the J gene lost 6 bases, with 13 bases spanning the gap. CDR3 protein: CAWSVVGVKDTQYF. The CDR3 DNA follows: TGTGCCTGGAGTGTAGTTGGGGTTAAGGATACGCAGTATTTT.

The chain links TRBV4-2 to TRBJ1-4, with D possibly being TRBD1 (5 bases). The CDR3 length is 14 residues. Trimming cost V 4 bases and J 4 bases, with 10 bases left between them. From germline, CDR1 is LGHNA and CDR2 YNFKEQ. The CDR3 bases are TGTGCCAGCAGCCCCGGGACCCTTAATGAAAAACTGTTTTTT. Amino acid sequence: CASSPGTLNEKLFF.

To note about this clone: A junction boundary mismatches the germline segment, possibly from a read error. This chain joins TRBV19 and TRBJ2-7; 9 bases map to TRBD1. In germline, CDR1 is LNHDA, CDR2 SQIVND (reference sequence). The CDR3 contains 14 residues. CDR3 DNA sequence: TGTGCCAGTAGTCCCCGGACAGGGGCGTACGTGCAGTACTTC. Translating gives CASSPRTGAYVQYF.

This chain connects TRBV10-2 to TRBJ2-1, with D unresolved. Germline values: CDR1 WSHSY, CDR2 SAAADI. V was pared by 8 bases and J by 8 bases, with 19 bases between. The CDR3 is made up of 14 amino acids. The CDR3 nucleotides read TGCGCCAGCGGGGTAATTCGAGTCGGTGATGAGCAGTTCTTC. This gives the protein CASGVIRVGDEQFF.

The chain has TRBV11-2 and TRBJ2-4, with TRBD2 matching over 8 bases. From germline, CDR1 is SGHAT and CDR2 FQNNGV. The length of the CDR3 is 15 residues. V lost 6 bases and J lost 7; bases outside the gene matches: 11. The CDR3 here is CASSQTAGGGNIQYF. The CDR3 DNA sequence: TGTGCCAGCAGTCAAACCGCGGGGGGAGGTAACATTCAGTACTTC.

This clone was detected only once. The genes are TRBV6-6 and TRBJ2-7; D may be TRBD2 (7 bases). Germline CDR1 reads MNHNY; CDR2 reads SVGAGI (reference sequence). There are 15 residues in the CDR3. The V gene lost 5 bases and the J gene lost 3 bases, with 17 bases spanning the gap. The CDR3 region has the DNA TGTGCCAGCAGTCCCCGTGGGCGGGGGCTCTACGAGCAGTACTTC. Protein: CASSPRGRGLYEQYF.

The chain uses TRBV7-9 and TRBJ2-5; TRBD1 might be the D (6 bases). V was cut by 3 bases and J by 4 bases, with 9 bases left in between. Germline V gives CDR1 SEHNR, CDR2 FQNEAQ (reference sequence). The CDR3 runs to 13 residues. The CDR3 spells CASSFDRRETQYF. In nucleotides, the CDR3 is TGTGCCAGCAGCTTTGACAGGCGAGAGACCCAGTACTTC.

On this clone: Other nucleotide sequences in the sample specify the same CDR3. The chain couples TRBV6-5 to TRBJ1-2; weak D call: TRBD1 (5 bases). Trimming took 9 bases from V and 6 from J, leaving 14 bases between them. CDR3 length: 12 residues. The V gene's germline CDR1 is MNHEY and CDR2 SVGAGI. The CDR3 protein is CASSQGLNGYTF. Here the CDR3 DNA reads TGTGCCAGTTCCCAGGGTCTAAATGGCTACACCTTC.

This sequence joins TRBV19 and TRBJ1-6; no clear D gene. Trimming took off 7 bases at V and 9 bases at J, with 13 bases between the two ends. Germline V CDR1 and CDR2: LNHDA, SQIVND (reference sequence). The CDR3 contains 13 residues. CDR3 nucleotide sequence: TGTGCCAGTACCGGGATCCCGGGTTCACCCCTCCACTTT. Translated: CASTGIPGSPLHF.

The rearrangement joins TRBV29-1 to TRBJ1-2; D perhaps matches TRBD1 (5 bases). CDR1 is SQVTM and CDR2 is ANQGSEA in the germline V gene. V lost 3 bases and J lost 8, with 13 bases in between. CDR3 length: 12 residues. The CDR3 is CSVEAGTWGYTF. The CDR3 coding sequence is TGCAGCGTTGAGGCCGGGACTTGGGGCTACACCTTC.

V gene TRBV7-9 combines with J gene TRBJ2-4; 7 bases match TRBD1. The V and J ends lost 6 bases and 0 bases, in that order; junction bases with no gene match: 8. CDR1 is SEHNR and CDR2 is FQNEAQ in the germline V gene (reference sequence). This CDR3 region has 16 residues. The CDR3 region is CASSFDRELAKNIQYF. As DNA, the CDR3 is TGTGCCAGCAGTTTCGACAGGGAGCTAGCCAAAAACATTCAGTACTTC.

This chain joins TRBV12-3 or TRBV12-4 and TRBJ1-1; D remains ambiguous. The V and J ends lost 5 bases and 1 base respectively, with 8 bases between them. The CDR3 has 13 amino acids. The CDR3 loop reads CASSPRRNTEAFF. CDR3 in DNA: TGTGCCAGCAGTCCACGACGGAACACTGAAGCTTTCTTT.

V is TRBV6-5 and J is TRBJ2-7, with 7 bases identical to TRBD2. V trimming: 6 bases; J trimming: 0 bases; junction bases outside the gene matches: 5. The germline V gene encodes CDR1 MNHEY and CDR2 SVGAGI. CDR3 size: 14 residues. CDR3 in amino acids: CASRGSGASYEQYF. DNA of the CDR3: TGTGCCAGCAGGGGAAGCGGGGCCTCCTACGAGCAGTACTTC.

Concerning this clone itself: Other DNA sequences within the sample encode an identical CDR3. The V gene is TRBV9, the J gene TRBJ2-7, with TRBD2 matching over 11 bases. The CDR3 loop spans 15 amino acids. Germline V gene lookup returns CDR1 SGDLS and CDR2 YYNGEE. Trimming at V came to 4 bases and at J to 4 bases, leaving 7 bases not matched to a gene. The CDR3 here is CASSSGLAEQYEQYF. The CDR3 DNA follows: TGTGCCAGCAGCTCGGGACTAGCGGAACAATACGAGCAGTACTTC.

V usage is TRBV30 and J usage is TRBJ2-2, with D possibly TRBD1 on 6 matching bases. The germline V gene has CDR1 GTSNPN and CDR2 SVGIG (reference sequence). The CDR3 covers 13 residues. V was pared by 8 bases and J by 3 bases, with 13 bases between. CDR3 nucleotide sequence: TGTGCCGCCAGGGGCTTCTACACCGGGGAGCTGTTTTTT. Its translation is CAARGFYTGELFF.

J is TRBJ2-7 and V is TRBV2; 7 bases align to TRBD1. The CDR3 has 12 residues. J lost 3 bases, V lost 6 bases, and 2 bases had no gene match. CDR1 is SNHLY and CDR2 is FYNNEI in the germline V gene. DNA for the CDR3: TGTGCCAGCAGACAGGGGTTCTACGAGCAGTACTTC. Translating it yields CASRQGFYEQYF.

This clone was seen a single time. The chain links TRBV28 to TRBJ2-7; a weak D match, TRBD1 (5 bases). The germline CDR1 and CDR2 sequences are MDHEN and SYDVKM. V lost 6 bases to trimming and J lost 0 bases, with 15 bases between them. CDR3 length: 15 amino acids. This CDR3 reads CASSSGYRSSYEQYF. Here the CDR3 DNA reads TGTGCCAGCAGCTCCGGGTACAGGAGCTCCTACGAGCAGTACTTC.

This clone was observed a single time. The rearrangement joins TRBV30 to TRBJ1-1; D is perhaps TRBD1 (6 bases). CDR3 length: 13 residues. Germline lookup yields CDR1 GTSNPN and CDR2 SVGIG (reference sequence). Deletions cut 6 bases from V and 0 bases from J, with 11 bases between. CDR3 residues: CACSGGMNTEAFF. CDR3 DNA sequence: TGTGCCTGCTCCGGGGGCATGAACACTGAAGCTTTCTTT.

The CDR3 nucleotides read TGTGCCAGCAGCTCACAGGGTGGGATCAATCAGCCCCAGCATTTT. It codes for CASSSQGGINQPQHF. The gene calls are TRBV7-9 and TRBJ1-5; D might be TRBD1 (6 bases). Germline loops: CDR1 SEHNR, CDR2 FQNEAQ (reference sequence). V gave up 4 bases and J gave up 3 bases, with 13 bases separating them. This CDR3 has 15 amino acids.

The J gene is TRBJ2-7, the V gene TRBV29-1; D may be TRBD2 (6 bases). There are 11 residues in the CDR3. Germline-derived CDR1 and CDR2 are SQVTM and ANQGSEA. Trimming took 4 bases from V and 3 from J, leaving 7 bases between them. DNA for the CDR3: TGCAGCGTTGGGAGGGACTACGAGCAGTACTTC. The encoded protein is CSVGRDYEQYF.

The CDR3 sequence: CASSPERGGADTQYF. The DNA for the CDR3 is TGCGCCAGCAGTCCGGAGCGGGGGGGGGCAGATACGCAGTATTTT. The chain joins TRBV4-3 to TRBJ2-3, with 10 bases identical to TRBD2. CDR1 is LGHNA, CDR2 YSLEER, per germline. V lost 6 bases to trimming and J lost 4 bases; unmatched junction nucleotides: 7. The CDR3 extends over 15 amino acids.

The chain combines TRBV6-5 with TRBJ1-1; D is uncertain. V lost 7 bases and J 4 bases, leaving 19 bases between the germline ends. This CDR3 has 15 amino acids. Germline V lookup: CDR1 MNHEY, CDR2 SVGAGI. The CDR3 region is CASTVSRLGVTEAFF. The CDR3 DNA is TGTGCCAGCACAGTATCAAGGTTGGGAGTCACTGAAGCTTTCTTT.

The chain has TRBV6-2 or TRBV6-3 and TRBJ1-5; D gene ambiguous. The CDR3 covers 16 residues. The germline V gene encodes CDR1 MNHEY and CDR2 SVGEGT. Between the trimmed V and J ends, which lost 2 bases and 2 bases, there was a span of 13 bases. Written as DNA, the CDR3 is TGTGCCAGCAGTTACGGCTCCGGGGTCCGCAATCAGCCCCAGCATTTT. Its protein is CASSYGSGVRNQPQHF.

J is TRBJ2-6 and V is TRBV7-9; unclear D gene. The V gene's germline CDR1 is SEHNR and CDR2 FQNEAQ (reference sequence). The length of the CDR3 is 18 residues. Trimming shortened V by 5 bases and J by 1 base, and 18 bases separated the two germline ends. The CDR3 nucleotides read TGTGCCAGCAGCCTCCGTTGGCTTAGTAATTCTGGGGCCAACGTCCTGACTTTC. This translates into CASSLRWLSNSGANVLTF.

J is TRBJ1-2 and V is TRBV18; perhaps TRBD1 as D (6 bases). The germline V and J ends were trimmed by 0 bases and 4 bases, with 12 bases remaining between them. Germline V gives CDR1 KGHSH, CDR2 LQKENI. This CDR3 spans 15 amino acids. The CDR3 DNA reads TGTGCCAGCTCACCACCAGTTCAGGGGCGCTATGGCTACACCTTC. This gives the protein CASSPPVQGRYGYTF.

V and J are TRBV28 and TRBJ1-4; D not certain. The CDR3 is made up of 12 amino acids. Germline assignment: CDR1 MDHEN and CDR2 SYDVKM. V was shortened by 2 bases and J by 11 bases, with 9 bases between the two germline ends. CDR3 nucleotides: TGTGCCAGCAGTTTACCAAGGCGGAAACTGTTTTTT. Its protein is CASSLPRRKLFF.

The chain employs TRBV30 and TRBJ2-3, with 9 nucleotides matching TRBD2. The germline V gene has CDR1 GTSNPN and CDR2 SVGIG (reference sequence). This CDR3 comprises 14 residues. The trim removed 3 bases at V and 4 bases at J, leaving 5 bases unmatched. The CDR3 loop reads CAWRRGLASDTQYF. In DNA, the CDR3 is TGTGCCTGGAGGCGTGGACTAGCGTCAGATACGCAGTATTTT.

The V call is TRBV10-2, the J call TRBJ1-1, with TRBD1 identical over 7 bases. The trim removed 8 bases at V and 4 bases at J, leaving 7 bases unmatched. CDR1 and CDR2 (germline): WSHSY, SAAADI. The CDR3 totals 13 residues. The CDR3 DNA is TGCGCCAGCGGATGGACAGGCGGCACTGAAGCTTTCTTT. Amino acid sequence: CASGWTGGTEAFF.

The chain couples TRBV29-1 to TRBJ2-1, with D unclear. The V gene's germline CDR1 is SQVTM and CDR2 ANQGSEA. Trimming stripped 3 bases from V and 10 bases from J, with 7 bases between. This CDR3 has 10 amino acids. CDR3 sequence: CSVDAPEQFF. CDR3 DNA: TGCAGCGTTGATGCTCCGGAGCAGTTCTTC.

The chain carries TRBV6-5 and TRBJ2-1, with TRBD2 identical over 9 bases. Germline values: CDR1 MNHEY, CDR2 SVGAGI. V shed 3 bases, J shed 16 bases, and the junction held 4 bases outside the gene matches. There are 11 residues in the CDR3. The CDR3 protein is CASSYSGLAFF. In DNA form, the CDR3 reads TGTGCCAGCAGTTATTCGGGACTAGCTTTCTTC.

The gene calls are TRBV5-1 and TRBJ2-3; no clear D. Germline V gene lookup returns CDR1 SGHRS and CDR2 YFSETQ. The CDR3 is made up of 12 amino acids. The germline V and J ends were trimmed by 4 bases and 3 bases, with 6 bases remaining between them. The CDR3 reads CASSLTTDTQYF. CDR3 coding DNA: TGCGCCAGCAGCCTTACGACAGATACGCAGTATTTT.

The rearrangement links TRBV5-1 to TRBJ2-6; the D gene is possibly TRBD2 (6 bases). The V end was cut by 7 bases, the J end by 2 bases, with 13 bases between. The CDR3 runs to 15 residues. The germline V gene encodes CDR1 SGHRS and CDR2 YFSETQ. CDR3 coding DNA: TGCGCCAGCGAGAGTGGAGGGACTGGGGCCAACGTCCTGACTTTC. Translating it yields CASESGGTGANVLTF.